Shown below are 7 T cell receptor beta chains from a single sample sequenced in a study of blood T cell repertoires in COVID-19. The assay was immunoSEQ multiplex PCR, and TCRdb's table has in-frame clones only and misses some. The sample contains under 95,000 clones, around 82% of which appear only once. The specimen was peripheral blood. Receptors were obtained from an elderly woman with COVID-19, enrolled during active disease.

The sample holds a few counts of this clone. The chain has TRBV12-3 or TRBV12-4 and TRBJ2-5, with no clear D. The CDR3 runs 13 residues. V shed 6 bases and J shed 2 bases, with 10 bases lying between them. CDR3 nucleotides: TGTGCCAGCAGGCCCGGGTTACAAGAGACCCAGTACTTC. It encodes CASRPGLQETQYF.

This clone was seen only a few times. V and J are TRBV18 and TRBJ1-3; D uncertain. In germline, CDR1 is KGHSH, CDR2 LQKENI. This CDR3 spans 15 amino acids. V shed 3 bases and J shed 7 bases, with 16 bases lying between them. The CDR3 bases are TGTGCCAGCTCACCCCGACATGAAAATGGGAACACCATATATTTT. Protein sequence: CASSPRHENGNTIYF.

This chain connects TRBV30 to TRBJ1-4, with 8 nucleotides matching TRBD1. J was trimmed by 8 bases and V by 0 bases; bases with no gene match: 11. Germline values: CDR1 GTSNPN, CDR2 SVGIG (reference sequence). This CDR3 has 16 amino acids. The CDR3 bases are TGTGCCTGGAGTGTATACGGGCCAGGGGGCGCGGAAAAACTGTTTTTT. It is translated as CAWSVYGPGGAEKLFF.

This clone was observed a handful of times. J is TRBJ1-1 and V is TRBV10-3; D is unclear. Germline V gene data show CDR1 as ENHRY and CDR2 as SYGVKD. The ends were cut back, 10 bases at V and 6 bases at J, with 12 bases in the middle. The CDR3 spans 11 residues. As DNA, the CDR3 is TGTGCCACCGAACTAGGTTCTGAAGCTTTCTTT. Its protein is CATELGSEAFF.

The chain recombines TRBV7-9 with TRBJ2-5; no firm D call. The CDR3 covers 14 residues. V was shortened by 2 bases and J by 2 bases, with 9 bases between the two germline ends. Germline values: CDR1 SEHNR, CDR2 FQNEAQ (reference sequence). The CDR3 DNA sequence: TGTGCCAGCAGCTTACTGGCCGGGCAAGAGACCCAGTACTTC. Its translation is CASSLLAGQETQYF.

The genes are TRBV29-1 and TRBJ2-1; D possibly corresponds to TRBD1 (6 bases). V lost 1 base and J lost 5, with 12 bases in between. This CDR3 is 14 amino acids long. In germline, CDR1 is SQVTM, CDR2 ANQGSEA. CDR3 coding DNA: TGCAGCGTTGAAGGGCAGGGGCACCACAATGAGCAGTTCTTC. Translation: CSVEGQGHHNEQFF.

The chain has TRBV5-1 and TRBJ2-1; D possibly corresponds to TRBD1 (6 bases). The length of the CDR3 is 14 residues. The V end lost 4 bases, the J end lost 6 bases, and 14 bases lay between the germline ends. Germline V lookup: CDR1 SGHRS, CDR2 YFSETQ. The CDR3 DNA follows: TGCGCCAGCAGCGTTTGGACAGAAGTCAATGAGCAGTTCTTC. As protein: CASSVWTEVNEQFF.